This is a list of T cell receptor beta chains from one sample in a study of T cell responses to AZD1222 COVID-19 vaccine. Clones were read by immunoSEQ multiplex PCR, and TCRdb kept only the in-frame ones, dropping some. The sample carries some 170,000 clones, about 91% recorded once. The specimen was peripheral blood, collected on day 0 of MenACWY control vaccination. The origin of the receptors is an adult in good health. CDR3s include the opening cysteine and the closing phenylalanine or tryptophan. Fields, in order: D gene, CDR3 length, V gene, J gene, clone size, CDR3 protein, CDR3 DNA. The D gene is left open where the match is weak. Clone size is given for some rows only: seen once, a few or many times, or a class if the clone is expanded.

TRBD2	16	TRBV19	TRBJ2-1	NA	CASSILTSGRFNEQFF	TGTGCCAGTAGTATCCTTACTAGCGGGAGGTTCAATGAGCAGTTCTTC
NA	13	TRBV7-3	TRBJ1-1	once	CASSLNRGTEAFF	TGTGCCAGCAGCTTAAATCGAGGAACTGAAGCTTTCTTT
NA	15	TRBV3-1/TRBV3-2	TRBJ1-2	NA	CASSQVRGGNYGYTF	TGTGCCAGCAGCCAAGTGCGTGGAGGTAACTATGGCTACACCTTC
TRBD1	14	TRBV28	TRBJ1-2	NA	CASSSPPGQGGYTF	TGTGCCAGCAGCTCCCCGCCGGGACAGGGGGGCTACACCTTC
NA	13	TRBV12-3/TRBV12-4	TRBJ1-1	NA	CASSLIRNTEAFF	TGTGCCAGCAGTTTGATCAGGAACACTGAAGCTTTCTTT
NA	12	TRBV3-1/TRBV3-2	TRBJ1-2	NA	CASSQGGGGYTF	TGTGCCAGCAGCCAAGGCGGGGGTGGCTACACCTTC
NA	14	TRBV11-2	TRBJ1-1	NA	CASSYGQQNTEAFF	TGTGCCAGCAGTTACGGACAGCAGAACACTGAAGCTTTCTTT
NA	15	TRBV27	TRBJ1-2	once	CASRRLQGLLNGYTF	TGTGCCAGCAGGCGGCTCCAGGGTCTCTTAAATGGCTACACCTTC
TRBD1	16	TRBV19	TRBJ2-1	NA	CASSPRTGGGNNEQFF	TGTGCCAGTAGTCCCAGGACAGGGGGAGGGAACAATGAGCAGTTCTTC
NA	14	TRBV4-1	TRBJ2-1	NA	CASSHVATPNEQFF	TGCGCCAGCAGCCATGTCGCTACACCCAATGAGCAGTTCTTC
NA	15	TRBV4-1	TRBJ2-1	NA	CASSQAQGGYNEQFF	TGCGCCAGCAGCCAAGCGCAGGGGGGATACAATGAGCAGTTCTTC
NA	13	TRBV7-9	TRBJ1-3	NA	CASSARTGNTIYF	TGTGCCAGCAGCGCCCGAACAGGAAACACCATATATTTT
TRBD1	18	TRBV28	TRBJ2-4	NA	CASSATGQAGRHKNIQYF	TGTGCCAGCAGTGCAACGGGACAGGCCGGTAGACACAAAAACATTCAGTACTTC
TRBD1	14	TRBV6-5	TRBJ2-7	NA	CASSGTDGPYEQYF	TGTGCCAGCAGCGGGACAGACGGACCCTACGAGCAGTACTTC
TRBD1	16	TRBV5-1	TRBJ2-5	NA	CASSLGGTGEQETQYF	TGCGCCAGCAGCTTGGGAGGGACAGGAGAACAAGAGACCCAGTACTTC
TRBD1	14	TRBV19	TRBJ1-2	NA	CASGTGAKSYGYTF	TGTGCCAGTGGGACAGGGGCGAAATCCTATGGCTACACCTTC
NA	16	TRBV3-1/TRBV3-2	TRBJ2-7	NA	CASSQDRGQVGGEQYF	TGTGCCAGCAGCCAAGATCGGGGACAAGTAGGAGGCGAGCAGTACTTC
NA	13	TRBV30	TRBJ1-5	NA	CAWSGRGGQPQHF	TGTGCCTGGAGTGGCAGGGGCGGTCAGCCCCAGCATTTT
NA	13	TRBV28	TRBJ1-5	NA	CASRTALNQPQHF	TGTGCCAGCAGAACGGCCCTCAATCAGCCCCAGCATTTT
NA	13	TRBV11-2	TRBJ2-7	NA	CASSLVKGSEQYF	TGTGCCAGCAGCTTAGTCAAGGGTTCCGAGCAGTACTTC
NA	11	TRBV3-1/TRBV3-2	TRBJ2-1	NA	CASRHRNEQFF	TGTGCCAGCAGGCACAGGAATGAGCAGTTCTTC
NA	14	TRBV7-9	TRBJ1-4	NA	CASRAVGTNEKLFF	TGTGCCTCACGGGCGGTGGGGACTAATGAAAAACTGTTTTTT
TRBD2	14	TRBV5-1	TRBJ2-1	NA	CASSRTSGNNEQFF	TGCGCCAGCAGTAGGACTAGCGGGAATAATGAGCAGTTCTTC
NA	13	TRBV19	TRBJ1-2	NA	CASSTGNNYGYTF	TGTGCCAGTAGCACCGGGAATAACTATGGCTACACCTTC
NA	15	TRBV9	TRBJ2-2	NA	CASSKRLANTGELFF	TGTGCCAGCAGCAAGCGGCTCGCGAACACCGGGGAGCTGTTTTTT
NA	13	TRBV6-1	TRBJ1-1	NA	CASSEATNTEAFF	TGTGCCAGCAGTGAGGCGACCAACACTGAAGCTTTCTTT
TRBD2	15	TRBV5-1	TRBJ2-1	NA	CASSLTGGGHNEQFF	TGCGCCAGCAGCCTAACGGGAGGGGGGCACAATGAGCAGTTCTTC
NA	16	TRBV11-3	TRBJ1-2	NA	CASSLEGRGANYGYTF	TGTGCCAGCAGCTTAGAAGGAAGAGGGGCCAACTATGGCTACACCTTC